This T cell receptor (beta chain) stems from a study of shared clonotypes between healthy human individuals. Turning to the study itself: Plates per donor: three CD4 naive, three CD4 memory, two CD8 naive, one CD8 memory.

Profiling relied on immunoSEQ multiplex PCR, and the TCRdb table lists in-frame clones only, not all of them. Among some 500,000 clones, roughly 95% were seen once, and the ten largest hold about 0.067%. Study-level points and caveats: In having few donors, the study represented limited genetic and exposure-history diversity.

Concerning this clone: Its antigen is not identified.

The sequence derives from a woman in her twenties or thirties in good health. Material: naive CD4+ T cells sorted from blood. Regarding subset: CD45RA+ positively selected.

The CDR3 loop is CASNPGQTDSPLHF. In DNA, the CDR3 is TGCGCCAGCAACCCGGGACAAACGGATTCACCCCTCCACTTT. The chain has TRBV5-1 and TRBJ1-6, with D perhaps TRBD1 (6 bases). V lost 6 bases and J lost 8, with 15 bases in between. From germline, CDR1 is SGHRS and CDR2 YFSETQ. The CDR3 runs to 14 residues. The full variable domain, completed using reference TRBV5-1 and TRBJ1-6, is KAGVTQTPRYLIKTRGQQVTLSCSPISGHRSVSWYQQTPGQGLQFLFEYFSETQRNKGNFPGRFSGRQFSNSRSEMNVSTLELGDSALYLCASNPGQTDSPLHFGNGTRLTVT.